A single sample is the source of the 24 T cell receptor beta chains below, sequenced in a study of metastatic and nonmetastatic thyroid tumors. All patients were treatment-naive before thyroid surgery. With MiXCR, TCRdb called clones anew from the PCR reads. The data show some 31,000 clones, 3.5% to 5% seen once. The source material was blood. Receptor source: a female donor with papillary thyroid cancer or a benign thyroid nodule (not recorded which). Some clones in this sample may be carry-over from other donors' samples.

This clone has just a few counts. The rearrangement links TRBV6-5 to TRBJ2-3; 8 nucleotides match TRBD1. V shed 3 bases and J 0 bases; nucleotides not matched to a gene: 2. This CDR3 has 15 amino acids. Germline CDR1 is MNHEY and CDR2 is SVGAGI. CDR3 DNA sequence: TGTGCCAGCAGTTATCAGGGGGCTAGCACAGATACGCAGTATTTT. Its protein is CASSYQGASTDTQYF.

This clone was seen a few times. V gene TRBV12-3 or TRBV12-4 combines with J gene TRBJ1-2; a weak D match, TRBD1 (6 bases). The CDR3 is 13 residues long. The V gene lost 3 bases and the J gene lost 7 bases, with 12 bases spanning the gap. The CDR3 DNA reads TGTGCCAGCAGTTTGTCAGGGGTGAGTGGCTACACCTTC. It translates to CASSLSGVSGYTF.

At least ten counts were recorded for this clone. This sequence joins TRBV10-3 and TRBJ1-2, with a tentative D call TRBD1 (6 bases). The germline V and J ends were trimmed by 1 base and 4 bases, with 13 bases remaining between them. CDR1 is ENHRY and CDR2 is SYGVKD in the germline V gene. The CDR3 runs 15 residues. CDR3 residues: CAISEFVSGAYGYTF. The DNA for the CDR3 is TGTGCCATCAGTGAGTTTGTATCGGGGGCCTATGGCTACACCTTC.

In this sample, this clone turned up many times. This chain links TRBV5-1 with TRBJ2-3; D is uncertain. Germline V CDR1 and CDR2: SGHRS, YFSETQ. Trimming shortened V by 6 bases and J by 1 base, and 12 bases separated the two germline ends. The length of the CDR3 is 14 residues. The CDR3 region is CASNPRAGTDTQYF. In nucleotides, the CDR3 is TGCGCCAGCAACCCACGGGCGGGCACAGATACGCAGTATTTT.

There are a few counts of this clone. It may be a read error: a sequence one base away is much more abundant. The V call is TRBV12-3 or TRBV12-4, the J call TRBJ2-2; D not resolved. This CDR3 is 13 amino acids long. CDR3 region: CASSLSYTGELFF. DNA for the CDR3: TGCGCCAGCAGTTTGTCTTACACCGGGGAGCTGTTTTTT.

By share, this clone counts as medium-sized. The chain recombines TRBV20-1 with TRBJ2-1; 7 nucleotides align to TRBD2. Germline-derived CDR1 and CDR2 are DFQATT and SNEGSKA (reference sequence). Trimming took 3 bases from V and 5 from J; bases not matched to a gene: 10. There are 15 residues in the CDR3. CDR3: CSARGDGGRNNEQFF. In DNA, the CDR3 is TGCAGTGCTAGGGGAGACGGGGGGAGGAACAATGAGCAGTTCTTC.

This clone was seen only a few times. Being one base from a much bigger clone, this may be a read error. The rearrangement links TRBV5-6 to TRBJ2-7, with a possible D match to TRBD1 (5 bases). Per the germline V gene, CDR1 is SGHDT and CDR2 is YYEEEE. The CDR3 has 13 amino acids. V gave up 2 bases and J gave up 6 bases, with 12 bases separating them. The CDR3 nucleotides are TGTGCCAGCAGCTTCGGATGGGGCGTCGAGCAGTACTTC. This codes for CASSFGWGVEQYF.

The V and J genes are TRBV18 and TRBJ1-3; the D gene is possibly TRBD1 (5 bases). The germline V gene encodes CDR1 KGHSH and CDR2 LQKENI. The CDR3 is 14 amino acids. V lost 4 bases, J lost 0 bases, and 7 bases lay in between. The CDR3 DNA is TGTGCCAGCTCACTCGGGGGCTCTGGAAACACCATATATTTT. This sequence encodes CASSLGGSGNTIYF.

The chain employs TRBV20-1 and TRBJ1-2; TRBD1 aligns across 11 bases. CDR1 DFQATT and CDR2 SNEGSKA come from the germline V gene (reference sequence). After removal of 5 bases from V and 4 bases from J, the junction contained 15 bases not matched to a gene. The CDR3 has 17 amino acids. CDR3 amino acids: CSARSAGQGVAFYGYTF. The CDR3 DNA follows: TGCAGTGCTCGCTCAGCGGGACAGGGGGTTGCCTTCTATGGCTACACCTTC.

Turning to this clone: A much larger clone is a single base away; this may be a read error. V gene TRBV11-2 combines with J gene TRBJ2-4; D gene ambiguous. The CDR3 has 15 residues. The V end was cut by 3 bases, the J end by 8 bases, with 17 bases between. Germline CDR1 SGHAT, CDR2 FQNNGV. CDR3 sequence: CASSFRVVGRDIQYF. The CDR3 DNA reads TGTGCCAGCAGCTTTCGTGTGGTAGGGCGCGACATTCAGTACTTC.

This clone was counted ten times or more. This chain uses TRBV12-3 or TRBV12-4 with TRBJ2-3, with 12 positions matching TRBD1. The CDR3 covers 16 residues. The ends lost 10 bases at V and 4 bases at J; junction bases unmatched: 12. CDR3 nucleotides: TGTGCCACCACCAGGGGGACAGGGGGCGCATCAGATACGCAGTATTTT. Translated, it gives CATTRGTGGASDTQYF.

By proportion, this clone is medium-sized (0.01 to 0.1%). V usage is TRBV28 and J usage is TRBJ1-2, with D perhaps TRBD1 (6 bases). Germline CDR1 MDHEN, CDR2 SYDVKM. Deletions cut 7 bases from V and 4 bases from J, with 19 bases between. This CDR3 has 15 amino acids. The CDR3 loop is CASTLGGGGPYGYTF. The CDR3 DNA reads as TGTGCCAGCACCTTAGGGGGAGGGGGGCCCTATGGCTACACCTTC.

In this sample, this clone turned up a few times. The chain couples TRBV2 to TRBJ1-2; D possibly corresponds to TRBD1 (5 bases). The length of the CDR3 is 13 residues. V lost 5 bases to trimming and J lost 4 bases, with 11 bases between them. Germline V gives CDR1 SNHLY, CDR2 FYNNEI. The CDR3 DNA reads as TGTGCCAGCAGTCCCGGGACGCTCTATGGCTACACCTTC. It yields the protein CASSPGTLYGYTF.

Many counts were recorded for this clone. The genes are TRBV5-6 and TRBJ1-5, with 7 bases lining up with TRBD1. After removal of 2 bases from V and 3 bases from J, the junction contained 5 bases not matched to a gene. This CDR3 comprises 15 residues. The germline V gene encodes CDR1 SGHDT and CDR2 YYEEEE. CDR3 coding DNA: TGTGCCAGCAGCTTCCGGGACAGAGTCAATCAGCCCCAGCATTTT. The encoded protein is CASSFRDRVNQPQHF.

V usage is TRBV27 and J usage is TRBJ2-2, with TRBD2 identical over 8 bases. V lost 4 bases and J lost 0; bases outside the gene matches: 13. The CDR3 loop spans 19 amino acids. Germline V gene data show CDR1 as MNHEY and CDR2 as SMNVEV (reference sequence). CDR3: CASSSYWTSFSSNTGELFF. In DNA, the CDR3 is TGTGCCAGCAGTTCCTATTGGACTAGCTTCAGTTCGAACACCGGGGAGCTGTTTTTT.

This clone was counted ten times or more. The CDR3 protein is CSARVSGSNTGELFF. The CDR3 region has the DNA TGCAGTGCTAGAGTTAGCGGGAGTAACACCGGGGAGCTGTTTTTT. The V gene is TRBV20-1, the J gene TRBJ2-2; 9 nucleotides align to TRBD2. The CDR3 totals 15 residues. Germline CDR1 and CDR2: DFQATT and SNEGSKA (reference sequence). The V gene end was trimmed by 1 base and the J gene end by 2 bases; junction bases not matched to a gene: 2.

This clone was counted a few times. This chain links TRBV5-1 with TRBJ2-2; 10 bases map to TRBD1. V trimming: 4 bases; J trimming: 4 bases; junction bases outside the gene matches: 7. The CDR3 runs 16 residues. The germline V gene has CDR1 SGHRS and CDR2 YFSETQ. CDR3 in DNA: TGCGCCAGCAGCCGGACACGGGACAGGGGCACCGGGGAGCTGTTTTTT. Translating gives CASSRTRDRGTGELFF.

Judged by abundance, this clone is medium-sized (0.01 to 0.1%). V gene TRBV27 combines with J gene TRBJ1-6; D unclear. V lost 0 bases and J lost 9, with 18 bases in between. The germline gives CDR1 MNHEY, CDR2 SMNVEV (reference sequence). The CDR3 is 17 amino acids. Written as DNA, the CDR3 is TGTGCCAGCAGTTTATCGAGTGCCGAGGATTGGACTTCACCCCTCCACTTT. Protein: CASSLSSAEDWTSPLHF.

This clone has ten or more counts. The CDR3, as DNA: TGTGCCAGCAGCCTTAGTGGACTCGAGATTGAAGCTTTCTTT. It encodes CASSLSGLEIEAFF. The V gene is TRBV11-3, the J gene TRBJ1-1; D remains ambiguous. The V end lost 5 bases, the J end lost 7 bases, and 17 bases lay between the germline ends. CDR3 size: 14 residues. Per the germline V gene, CDR1 is SGHNT and CDR2 is YENEEA.

The gene calls are TRBV27 and TRBJ1-2, with TRBD1 matching 9 bases. The V and J ends lost 5 bases and 4 bases, in that order; junction bases with no gene match: 5. The CDR3 covers 14 residues. Germline CDR1 is MNHEY and CDR2 is SMNVEV (reference sequence). The CDR3 here is CASSIRTGVYGYTF. The CDR3 DNA reads as TGTGCCAGCAGTATAAGGACAGGGGTCTATGGCTACACCTTC.

A few counts support this clone. This chain links TRBV19 with TRBJ1-5; perhaps TRBD1 as D (6 bases). The CDR3 consists of 12 residues. The germline V gene has CDR1 LNHDA and CDR2 SQIVND (reference sequence). V was clipped by 4 bases and J by 6 bases, with 7 bases between them. The CDR3 loop reads CASSTRGQPQHF. In DNA, the CDR3 is TGTGCCAGTAGTACCAGGGGTCAGCCCCAGCATTTT. Supplemented by reference TRBV19 and TRBJ1-5, the full variable domain reads DGGITQSPKYLFRKEGQNVTLSCEQNLNHDAMYWYRQDPGQGLRLIYYSQIVNDFQKGDIAEGYSVSREKKESFPLTVTSAQKNPTAFYLCASSTRGQPQHFGDGTRLSIL.

The J gene is TRBJ1-6, the V gene TRBV27; D not resolved. The V end lost 11 bases, the J end lost 6 bases, and 23 bases lay between the germline ends. Germline loops: CDR1 MNHEY, CDR2 SMNVEV (reference sequence). The CDR3 contains 16 residues. The CDR3 is CAGSSTLGSTNSPLHF. In nucleotides, the CDR3 is TGTGCCGGCTCCAGTACTCTGGGGTCAACTAATTCACCCCTCCACTTT.

This clone has a count of ten or more. This chain joins TRBV9 and TRBJ2-3; unclear D gene. Trimming removed 0 bases from V and 4 bases from J, with 18 bases in between. Germline-derived CDR1 and CDR2 are SGDLS and YYNGEE. The CDR3 totals 17 residues. The CDR3 DNA is TGTGCCAGCAGCGTAGCGAGCGCCCATGTGGCCGCAGATACGCAGTATTTT. Its protein is CASSVASAHVAADTQYF.

This clone was seen many times. CDR3 in DNA: TGTGCCAGCAGTTACTCCCGACTGAGCGGGCCCAGCACAGATACGCAGTATTTT. Its protein product is CASSYSRLSGPSTDTQYF. V usage is TRBV6-7 and J usage is TRBJ2-3; D might be TRBD2 (6 bases). TRBV6-7 is noted as an ORF with a role that remains uncertain. This CDR3 has 18 amino acids. Between the trimmed V and J ends, which lost 0 bases and 0 bases, there was a span of 16 bases.